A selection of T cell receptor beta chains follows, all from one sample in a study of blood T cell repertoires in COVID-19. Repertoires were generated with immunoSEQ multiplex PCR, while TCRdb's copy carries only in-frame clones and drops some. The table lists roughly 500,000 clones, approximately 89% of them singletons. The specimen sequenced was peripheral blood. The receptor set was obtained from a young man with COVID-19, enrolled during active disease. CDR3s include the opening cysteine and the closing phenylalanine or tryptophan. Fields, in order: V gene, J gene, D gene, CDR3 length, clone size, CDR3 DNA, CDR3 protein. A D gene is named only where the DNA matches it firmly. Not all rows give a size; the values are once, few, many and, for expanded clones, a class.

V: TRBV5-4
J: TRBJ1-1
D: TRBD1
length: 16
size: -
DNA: TGTGCCAGCAGCCGACAAGGACAGGTTGGGGGCACTGAAGCTTTCTTT
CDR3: CASSRQGQVGGTEAFF

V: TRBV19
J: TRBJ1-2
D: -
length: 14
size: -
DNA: TGTGCCAGTAGTATAGTTAGCGAGAACTATGGCTACACCTTC
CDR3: CASSIVSENYGYTF

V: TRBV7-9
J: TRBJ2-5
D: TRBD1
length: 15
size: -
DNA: TGTGCCAGCAGCCAAACGAACAGGGGGCGCGAGACCCAGTACTTC
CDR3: CASSQTNRGRETQYF

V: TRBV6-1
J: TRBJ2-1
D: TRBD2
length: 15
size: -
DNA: TGTGCCAGCAGTGAAAGCGGGGGGTACTACAATGAGCAGTTCTTC
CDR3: CASSESGGYYNEQFF

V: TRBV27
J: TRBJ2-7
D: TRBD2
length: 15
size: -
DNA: TGTGCCAGCAGTCCCACTAGCGGGAGGTCCTACGAGCAGTACTTC
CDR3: CASSPTSGRSYEQYF

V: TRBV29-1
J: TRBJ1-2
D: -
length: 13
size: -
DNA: TGCAGCGTTCGGACGGGAATCGGCTATGGCTACACCTTC
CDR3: CSVRTGIGYGYTF

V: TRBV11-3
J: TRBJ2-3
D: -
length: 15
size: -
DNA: TGTGCCAGCAGCGACGGACATCTAAGCACAGATACGCAGTATTTT
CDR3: CASSDGHLSTDTQYF

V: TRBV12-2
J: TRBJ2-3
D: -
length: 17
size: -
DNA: TGTGCAAGTCGCTTAATACTAGCGGGAGGCTTCACAGATACGCAGTATTTT
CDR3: CASRLILAGGFTDTQYF

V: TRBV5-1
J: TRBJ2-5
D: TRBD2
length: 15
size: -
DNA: TGCGCCAGCAGCAGCCTAGCGGGTGCCCAAGAGACCCAGTACTTC
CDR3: CASSSLAGAQETQYF

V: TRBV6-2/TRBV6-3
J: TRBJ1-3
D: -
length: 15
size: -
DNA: TGTGCCAGCAGTTACTCGAGGGAATCTGGAAACACCATATATTTT
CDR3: CASSYSRESGNTIYF

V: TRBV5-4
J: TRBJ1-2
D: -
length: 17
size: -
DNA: TGTGCCAGCAGCTTGGGCCAGGAGCGGTATTTTTCCTATGGCTACACCTTC
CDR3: CASSLGQERYFSYGYTF

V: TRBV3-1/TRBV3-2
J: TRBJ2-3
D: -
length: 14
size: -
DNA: TGTGCCAGCAGCTCGGAGGAACGTCCAGATACGCAGTATTTT
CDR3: CASSSEERPDTQYF

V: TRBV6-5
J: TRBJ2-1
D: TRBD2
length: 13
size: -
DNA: TGTGCCAGCGGGGAGGGGACGTACAATGAGCAGTTCTTC
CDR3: CASGEGTYNEQFF

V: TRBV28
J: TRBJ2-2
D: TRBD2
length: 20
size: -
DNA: TGTGCCAGCAGTTTAACCGGGGGGCCTAGCGGGAAACGTAACACCGGGGAGCTGTTTTTT
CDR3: CASSLTGGPSGKRNTGELFF

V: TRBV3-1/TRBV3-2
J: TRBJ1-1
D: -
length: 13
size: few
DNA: TGTGCCAGCAGCGACAGGACAGTCACTGAAGCTTTCTTT
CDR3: CASSDRTVTEAFF

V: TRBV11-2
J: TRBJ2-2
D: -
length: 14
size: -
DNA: TGTGCCAGCAGTCTAGCAGGGGAACCCGGGGAGCTGTTTTTT
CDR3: CASSLAGEPGELFF

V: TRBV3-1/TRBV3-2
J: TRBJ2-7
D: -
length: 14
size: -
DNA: TGTGCCAGCAGCTGGACTTTTGGAAGCTACGAGCAGTACTTC
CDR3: CASSWTFGSYEQYF

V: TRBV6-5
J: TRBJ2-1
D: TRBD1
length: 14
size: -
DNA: TGTGCCACCACCGGGACAGGGAATAACAATGAGCAGTTCTTC
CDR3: CATTGTGNNNEQFF

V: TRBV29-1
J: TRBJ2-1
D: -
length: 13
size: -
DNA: TGCAGCGCCCGGGACACGAACCACAATGAGCAGTTCTTC
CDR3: CSARDTNHNEQFF

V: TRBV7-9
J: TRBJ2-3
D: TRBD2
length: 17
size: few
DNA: TGTGCCAGCAGCCGCTGGACTAGCGGGGGGGCCAAAGATACGCAGTATTTT
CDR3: CASSRWTSGGAKDTQYF

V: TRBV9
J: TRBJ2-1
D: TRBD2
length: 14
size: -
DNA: TGTGCCAGCAGCGCGACTAGCGGCGGGGGCGAGCAGTTCTTC
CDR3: CASSATSGGGEQFF

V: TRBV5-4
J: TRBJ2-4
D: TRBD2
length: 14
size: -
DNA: TGTGCCTTAGGACTAGCGGGGCCTCAAAACATTCAGTACTTC
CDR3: CALGLAGPQNIQYF

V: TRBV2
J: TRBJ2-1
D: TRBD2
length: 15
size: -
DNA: TGTGCCAGCATCATAAGACTAGCGGGAGTCAATGAGCAGTTCTTC
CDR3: CASIIRLAGVNEQFF

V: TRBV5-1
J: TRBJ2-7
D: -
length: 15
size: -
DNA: TGCGCCAGCAGCTTGGGTATAGCGGAGGCTTACGAGCAGTACTTC
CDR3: CASSLGIAEAYEQYF

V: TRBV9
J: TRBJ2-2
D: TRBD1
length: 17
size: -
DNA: TGTGCCAGCAGCGGGAGACCGGGACAGGGCATCACCGGGGAGCTGTTTTTT
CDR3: CASSGRPGQGITGELFF

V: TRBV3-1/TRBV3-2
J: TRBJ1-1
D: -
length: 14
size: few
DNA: TGTGCCAGCAGCCAAGCAGGGATTGGCACTGAAGCTTTCTTT
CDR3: CASSQAGIGTEAFF

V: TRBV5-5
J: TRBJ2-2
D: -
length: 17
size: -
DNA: TGTGCCAGCAGATCCGGAACCGGGATTTCGAACACCGGGGAGCTGTTTTTT
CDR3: CASRSGTGISNTGELFF

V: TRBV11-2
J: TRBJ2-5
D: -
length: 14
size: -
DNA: TGTGCCAGCAGTGCGTCAGGGGACCAAGAGACCCAGTACTTC
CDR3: CASSASGDQETQYF

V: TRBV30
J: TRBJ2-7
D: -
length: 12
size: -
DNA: TGTGCCTGTTCAGGGATGAGGTACGAGCAGTACTTC
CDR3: CACSGMRYEQYF

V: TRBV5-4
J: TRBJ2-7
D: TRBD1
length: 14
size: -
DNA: TGTGCCAGCAGCTCCGGGACAGGGTTTTACGAGCAGTACTTC
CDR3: CASSSGTGFYEQYF

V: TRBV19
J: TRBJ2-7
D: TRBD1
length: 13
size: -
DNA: TGTGCCAGTAGTGAGGACAGGACCTACGAGCAGTACTTC
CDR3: CASSEDRTYEQYF

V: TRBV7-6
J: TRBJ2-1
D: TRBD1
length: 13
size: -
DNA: TGTGCCAGCAGTTCAACAGGGGGCGGTGAGCAGTTCTTC
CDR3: CASSSTGGGEQFF

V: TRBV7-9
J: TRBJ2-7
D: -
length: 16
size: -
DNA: TGTGCCAGCAGCTCCCCGCTAGGTCCGAGCTCCTACGAGCAGTACTTC
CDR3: CASSSPLGPSSYEQYF

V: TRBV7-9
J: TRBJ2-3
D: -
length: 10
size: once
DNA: TGTGCCATCCGTAAAGATACGCAGTATTTT
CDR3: CAIRKDTQYF

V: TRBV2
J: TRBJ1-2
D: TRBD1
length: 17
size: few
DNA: TGTGCCAGCACTGAAGGATCTGGGCCCGCAGGGGGCGATGGCTACACCTTC
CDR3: CASTEGSGPAGGDGYTF

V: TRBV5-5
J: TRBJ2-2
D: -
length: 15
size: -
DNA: TGTGCCAGCAGCAGTGGGACACAGCGGGGCGGGGAGCTGTTTTTT
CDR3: CASSSGTQRGGELFF

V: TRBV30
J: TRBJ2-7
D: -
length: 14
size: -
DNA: TGTGCCTGGAGTGTCCGGGTTAGCTCCTACGAGCAGTACTTC
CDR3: CAWSVRVSSYEQYF

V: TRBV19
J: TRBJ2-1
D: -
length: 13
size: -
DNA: TGTGCCAGTAGGACTCCCCCCGCGAGTGAGCAGTTCTTC
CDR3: CASRTPPASEQFF

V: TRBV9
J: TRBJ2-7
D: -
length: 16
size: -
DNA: TGTGCCAGCAGCGTAGGGGCAAGCGGTCCTTCCTACGAGCAGTACTTC
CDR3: CASSVGASGPSYEQYF

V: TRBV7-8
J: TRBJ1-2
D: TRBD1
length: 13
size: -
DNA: TGTGCCAGCAGCGAGGGGACAGGGTCTGGCTACACCTTC
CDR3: CASSEGTGSGYTF

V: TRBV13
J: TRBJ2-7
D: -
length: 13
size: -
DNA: TGTGCCAGCAGCCGGGTGCCATCCTACGAGCAGTACTTC
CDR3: CASSRVPSYEQYF

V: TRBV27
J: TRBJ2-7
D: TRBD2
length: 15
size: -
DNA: TGTGCCAGCAGTCCCGGACTAGCTGAAACCTACGAGCAGTACTTC
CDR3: CASSPGLAETYEQYF

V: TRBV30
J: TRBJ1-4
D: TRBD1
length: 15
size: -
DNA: TGTGCCTGGAGCGCAAACTCCGGGACAGGAGAAAAACTGTTTTTT
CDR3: CAWSANSGTGEKLFF

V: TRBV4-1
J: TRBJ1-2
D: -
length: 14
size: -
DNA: TGCGCCAGCAGCCGAAGCGGGGGGGCTGGTGGCTACACCTTC
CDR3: CASSRSGGAGGYTF